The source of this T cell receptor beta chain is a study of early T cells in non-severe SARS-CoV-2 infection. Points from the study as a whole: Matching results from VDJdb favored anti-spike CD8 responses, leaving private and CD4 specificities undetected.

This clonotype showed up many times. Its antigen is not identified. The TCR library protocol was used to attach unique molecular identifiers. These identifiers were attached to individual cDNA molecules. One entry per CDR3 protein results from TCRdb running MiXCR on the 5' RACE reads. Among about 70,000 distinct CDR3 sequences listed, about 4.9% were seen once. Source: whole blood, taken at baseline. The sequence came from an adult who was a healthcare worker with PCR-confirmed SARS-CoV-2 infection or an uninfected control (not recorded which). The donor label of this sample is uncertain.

This chain's CDR3 is CASSRNGQGADSPLHF. The CDR3 nucleotides read TGTGCCAGCAGCCGCAACGGACAGGGTGCGGATTCACCCCTCCACTTT. The V and J genes are TRBV7-6 and TRBJ1-6; 8 nucleotides line up with TRBD1. This CDR3 comprises 16 residues. The germline V gene has CDR1 SGHVS and CDR2 FNYEAQ. The trim removed 5 bases at V and 8 bases at J, leaving 11 bases unmatched.